The T cell receptor (beta chain) described here comes from a study of cytomegalovirus exposure and HLA in healthy donors. Study findings and constraints: Specificity for CMV antigens was confirmed in vitro for a few of the CMV-associated chains.

Germline V gene lookup returns CDR1 MGHRA and CDR2 YSYEKL. V was pared by 0 bases and J by 5 bases, with 12 bases of the junction left unmatched. The CDR3 covers 20 residues. It was with 60 Vbeta and 13 Jbeta primers that the PCR ran. In the study's own analysis: Around 80 million unique TCR beta chains, roughly 11 million of them shared, were counted by a later analysis. Libraries were prepared by immunoSEQ multiplex PCR; TCRdb keeps only in-frame clonotypes and omits some of them. The V and J calls and clone size come from that table; D and trimming were worked out from the DNA. Of 90,000 to 100,000 clones listed, about 83% were seen once; the top ten hold 16%. Details on this clone: What it binds is not known.

Sequences were obtained from PBMCs. This clonotype was obtained from a man aged 55 to 70 in good health and CMV-seropositive. The chain has TRBV4-1 and TRBJ2-3, with 15 positions matching TRBD2. CDR3 region: CASSQDLGGLAGGRGDTQYF. The CDR3 DNA follows: TGCGCCAGCAGCCAAGATCTAGGGGGACTAGCGGGGGGCCGTGGAGATACGCAGTATTTT.